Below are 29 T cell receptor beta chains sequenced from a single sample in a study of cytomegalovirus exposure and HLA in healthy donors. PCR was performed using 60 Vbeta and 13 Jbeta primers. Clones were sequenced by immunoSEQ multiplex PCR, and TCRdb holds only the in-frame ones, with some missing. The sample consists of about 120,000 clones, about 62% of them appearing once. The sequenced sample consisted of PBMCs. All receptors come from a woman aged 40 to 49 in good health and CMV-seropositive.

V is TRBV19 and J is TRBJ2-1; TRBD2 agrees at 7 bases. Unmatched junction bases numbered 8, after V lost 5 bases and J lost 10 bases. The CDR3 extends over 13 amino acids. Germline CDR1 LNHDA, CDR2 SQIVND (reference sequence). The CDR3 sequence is CASSWLAEREQFF. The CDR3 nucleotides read TGTGCCAGTAGTTGGCTAGCGGAGAGAGAGCAGTTCTTC.

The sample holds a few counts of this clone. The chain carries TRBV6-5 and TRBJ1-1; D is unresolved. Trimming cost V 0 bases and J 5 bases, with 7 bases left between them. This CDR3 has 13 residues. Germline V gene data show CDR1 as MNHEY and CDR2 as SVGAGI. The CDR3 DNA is TGTGCCAGCAGTTACTCGTACGGTACTGAAGCTTTCTTT. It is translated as CASSYSYGTEAFF.

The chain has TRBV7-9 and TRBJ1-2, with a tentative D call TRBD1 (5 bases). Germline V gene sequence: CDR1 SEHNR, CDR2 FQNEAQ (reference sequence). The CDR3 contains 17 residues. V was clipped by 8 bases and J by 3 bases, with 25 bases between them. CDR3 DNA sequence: TGTGCCAGCTCTCATCCCATATCAGGGACTGCGGACTATGGCTACACCTTC. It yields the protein CASSHPISGTADYGYTF.

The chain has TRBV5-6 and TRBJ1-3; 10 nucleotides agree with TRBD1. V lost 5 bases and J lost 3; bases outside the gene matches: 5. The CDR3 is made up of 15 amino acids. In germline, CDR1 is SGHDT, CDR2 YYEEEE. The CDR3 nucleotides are TGTGCCAGCAGATCTGACAGGGGGCGTGGAAACACCATATATTTT. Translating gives CASRSDRGRGNTIYF.

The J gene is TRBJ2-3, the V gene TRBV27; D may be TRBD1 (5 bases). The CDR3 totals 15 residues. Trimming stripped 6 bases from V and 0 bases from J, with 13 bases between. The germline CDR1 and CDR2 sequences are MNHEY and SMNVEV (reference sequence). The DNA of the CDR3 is TGTGCCAGCAGCCTAGGGGAACTTAGCACAGATACGCAGTATTTT. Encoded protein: CASSLGELSTDTQYF.

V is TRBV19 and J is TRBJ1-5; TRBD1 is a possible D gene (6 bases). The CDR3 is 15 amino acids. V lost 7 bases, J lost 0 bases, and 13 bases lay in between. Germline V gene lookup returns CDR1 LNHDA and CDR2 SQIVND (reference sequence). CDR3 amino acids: CASTAGVYSNQPQHF. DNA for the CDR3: TGTGCCAGTACCGCAGGGGTCTATAGCAATCAGCCCCAGCATTTT.

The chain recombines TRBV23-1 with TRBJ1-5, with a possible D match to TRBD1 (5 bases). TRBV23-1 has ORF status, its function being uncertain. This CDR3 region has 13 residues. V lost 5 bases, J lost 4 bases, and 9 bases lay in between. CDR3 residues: CASSGGWNQPQHF. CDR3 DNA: TGCGCCAGCAGTGGGGGGTGGAATCAGCCCCAGCATTTT.

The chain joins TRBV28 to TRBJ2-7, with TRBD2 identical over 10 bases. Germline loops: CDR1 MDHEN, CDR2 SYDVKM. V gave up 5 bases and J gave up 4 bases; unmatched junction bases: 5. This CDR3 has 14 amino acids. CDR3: CASSLAGVVYEQYF. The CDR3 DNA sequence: TGTGCCAGCAGTCTAGCGGGAGTGGTTTACGAGCAGTACTTC.

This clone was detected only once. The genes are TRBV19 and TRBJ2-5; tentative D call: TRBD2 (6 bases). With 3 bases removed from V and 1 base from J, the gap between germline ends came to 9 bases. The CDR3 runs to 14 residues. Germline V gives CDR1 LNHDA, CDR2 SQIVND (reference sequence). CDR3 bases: TGTGCCAGTAGTATCGGGGGATCCCAAGAGACCCAGTACTTC. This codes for CASSIGGSQETQYF.

CDR3 region: CASSLGGTGWRGYTF. The CDR3 DNA is TGTGCCAGCAGCTTAGGGGGGACAGGGTGGAGAGGCTACACCTTC. J is TRBJ1-2 and V is TRBV13; the match to TRBD1 covers 9 bases. After removal of 0 bases from V and 8 bases from J, the junction contained 7 bases not matched to a gene. Germline CDR1 and CDR2: PRHDT and FYEKMQ (reference sequence). This CDR3 has 15 amino acids.

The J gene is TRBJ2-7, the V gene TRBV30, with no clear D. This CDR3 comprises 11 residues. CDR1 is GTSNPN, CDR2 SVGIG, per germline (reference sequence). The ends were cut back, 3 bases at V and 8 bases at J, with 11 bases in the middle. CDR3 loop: CAWRLGSKQYF. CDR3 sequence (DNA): TGTGCCTGGAGGCTCGGGTCTAAGCAGTACTTC.

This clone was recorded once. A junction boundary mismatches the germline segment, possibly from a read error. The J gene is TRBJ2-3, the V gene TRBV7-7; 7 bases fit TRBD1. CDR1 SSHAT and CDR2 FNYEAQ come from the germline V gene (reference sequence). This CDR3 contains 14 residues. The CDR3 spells CASSLDRVSDTQYF. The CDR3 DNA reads TGTGCTAGCAGCTTAGACAGGGTATCAGATACGCAGTATTTT.

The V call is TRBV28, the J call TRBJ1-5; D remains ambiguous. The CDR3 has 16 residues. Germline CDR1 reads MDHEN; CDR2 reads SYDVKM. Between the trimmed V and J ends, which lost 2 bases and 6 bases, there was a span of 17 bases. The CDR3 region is CASSLGVPEGSQPQHF. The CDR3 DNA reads TGTGCCAGCAGTTTAGGAGTCCCAGAGGGCAGTCAGCCCCAGCATTTT. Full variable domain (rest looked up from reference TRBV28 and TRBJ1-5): DVKVTQSSRYLVKRTGEKVFLECVQDMDHENMFWYRQDPGLGLRLIYFSYDVKMKEKGDIPEGYSVSREKKERFSLILESASTNQTSMYLCASSLGVPEGSQPQHFGDGTRLSIL.

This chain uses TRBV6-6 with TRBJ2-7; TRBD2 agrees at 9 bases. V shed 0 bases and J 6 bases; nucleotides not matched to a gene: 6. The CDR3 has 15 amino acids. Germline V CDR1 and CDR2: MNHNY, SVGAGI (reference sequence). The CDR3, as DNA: TGTGCCAGCAGTTACTCAGGGCCACTAGCGGGCGAGCAGTACTTC. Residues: CASSYSGPLAGEQYF.

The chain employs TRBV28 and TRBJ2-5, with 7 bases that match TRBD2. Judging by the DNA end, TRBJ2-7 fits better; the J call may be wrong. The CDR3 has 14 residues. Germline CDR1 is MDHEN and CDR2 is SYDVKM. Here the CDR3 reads CASTLRTSAYEQYF. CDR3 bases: TGTGCCAGCACCTTACGTACTAGCGCGTACGAGCAGTACTTC.

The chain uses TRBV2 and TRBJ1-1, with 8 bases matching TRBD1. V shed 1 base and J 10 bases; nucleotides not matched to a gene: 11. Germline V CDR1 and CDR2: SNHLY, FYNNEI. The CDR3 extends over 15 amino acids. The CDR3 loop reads CASSEGIGTGIPAFF. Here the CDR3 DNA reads TGTGCCAGCAGTGAAGGTATTGGGACAGGTATCCCAGCTTTCTTT.

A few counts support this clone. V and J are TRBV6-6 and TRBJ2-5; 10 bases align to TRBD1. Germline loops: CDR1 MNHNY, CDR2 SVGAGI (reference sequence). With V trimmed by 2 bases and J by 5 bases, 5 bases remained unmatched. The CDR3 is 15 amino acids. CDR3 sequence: CASSYDRGRTETQYF. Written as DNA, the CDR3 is TGTGCCAGCAGTTACGACAGGGGGCGGACGGAGACCCAGTACTTC.

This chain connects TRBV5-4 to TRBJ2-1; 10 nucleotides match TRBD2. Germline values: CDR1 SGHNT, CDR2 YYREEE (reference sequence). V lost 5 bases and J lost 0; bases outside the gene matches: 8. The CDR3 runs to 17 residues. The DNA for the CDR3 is TGTGCCAGCAGACCCACTAGCGGGGCTAGCTCCTACAATGAGCAGTTCTTC. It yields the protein CASRPTSGASSYNEQFF.

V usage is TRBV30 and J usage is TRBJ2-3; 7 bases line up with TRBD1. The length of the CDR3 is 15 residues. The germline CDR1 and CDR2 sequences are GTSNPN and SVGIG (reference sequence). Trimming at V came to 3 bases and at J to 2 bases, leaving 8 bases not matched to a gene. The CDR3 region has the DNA TGTGCCTGGAGCTCAAGACAGGGATACACAGATACGCAGTATTTT. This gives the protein CAWSSRQGYTDTQYF.

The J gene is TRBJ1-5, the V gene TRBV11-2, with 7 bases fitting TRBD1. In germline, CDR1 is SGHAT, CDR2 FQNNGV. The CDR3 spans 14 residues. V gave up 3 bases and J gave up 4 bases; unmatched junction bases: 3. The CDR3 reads CASSLGQPNQPQHF. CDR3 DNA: TGTGCCAGCAGCTTGGGACAGCCGAATCAGCCCCAGCATTTT.

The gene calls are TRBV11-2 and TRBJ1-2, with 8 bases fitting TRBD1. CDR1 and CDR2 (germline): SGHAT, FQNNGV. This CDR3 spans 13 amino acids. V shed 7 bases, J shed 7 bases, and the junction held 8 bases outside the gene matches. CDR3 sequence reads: CASTQDRVGGYTF. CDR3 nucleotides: TGTGCCAGCACTCAGGACAGGGTGGGTGGCTACACCTTC.

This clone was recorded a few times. CDR3 in DNA: TGTGCCAGCAGCGCAGGGCCCAACTATGGCTACACCTTC. Its protein is CASSAGPNYGYTF. This rearrangement joins TRBV6-5 to TRBJ1-2; D is perhaps TRBD1 (5 bases). The CDR3 is 13 residues long. Germline CDR1 reads MNHEY; CDR2 reads SVGAGI. V was shortened by 6 bases and J by 2 bases, with 10 bases between the two germline ends.

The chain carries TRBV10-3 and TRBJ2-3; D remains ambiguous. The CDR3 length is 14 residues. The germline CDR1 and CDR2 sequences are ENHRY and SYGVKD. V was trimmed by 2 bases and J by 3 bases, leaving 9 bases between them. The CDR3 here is CAISELGLTDTQYF. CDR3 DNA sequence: TGTGCCATCAGTGAGCTGGGCTTAACAGATACGCAGTATTTT.

In DNA, the CDR3 is TGTGCCAGCAGTGAGAGCCTAGCGGGAGCCCACGAGCAGTACTTC. Its protein product is CASSESLAGAHEQYF. This chain links TRBV6-1 with TRBJ2-5; 10 nucleotides agree with TRBD2. Judging by the DNA end, TRBJ2-7 fits better; the J call may be wrong. This CDR3 has 15 amino acids. Germline lookup yields CDR1 MNHNS and CDR2 SASEGT.

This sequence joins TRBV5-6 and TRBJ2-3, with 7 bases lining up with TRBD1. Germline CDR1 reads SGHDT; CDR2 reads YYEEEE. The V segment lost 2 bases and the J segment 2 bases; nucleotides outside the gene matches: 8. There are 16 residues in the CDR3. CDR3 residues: CASSFPGQKSTDTQYF. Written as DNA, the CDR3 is TGTGCCAGCAGCTTTCCGGGACAGAAATCCACAGATACGCAGTATTTT.

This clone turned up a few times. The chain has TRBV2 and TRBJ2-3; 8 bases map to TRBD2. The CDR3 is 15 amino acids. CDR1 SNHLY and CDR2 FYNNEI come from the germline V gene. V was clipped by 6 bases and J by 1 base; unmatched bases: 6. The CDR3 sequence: CASSLPSGRTDTQYF. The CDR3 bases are TGTGCCAGCAGCCTACCTAGCGGGCGCACAGATACGCAGTATTTT.

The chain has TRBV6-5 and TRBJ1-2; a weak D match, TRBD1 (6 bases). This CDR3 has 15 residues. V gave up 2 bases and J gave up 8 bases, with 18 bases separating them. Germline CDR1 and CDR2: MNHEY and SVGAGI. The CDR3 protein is CASSYTAHRASGYTF. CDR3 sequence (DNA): TGTGCCAGCAGTTACACGGCCCACAGGGCCTCCGGCTACACCTTC.

CDR3 DNA: TGTGCCAGCAGTGAAGGGAGCCTTGACAATGAGCAGTTCTTC. Its translation: CASSEGSLDNEQFF. This chain connects TRBV6-1 to TRBJ2-1; D remains ambiguous. The CDR3 totals 14 residues. The V gene lost 1 base and the J gene lost 5 bases, with 9 bases spanning the gap. Germline V gives CDR1 MNHNS, CDR2 SASEGT.

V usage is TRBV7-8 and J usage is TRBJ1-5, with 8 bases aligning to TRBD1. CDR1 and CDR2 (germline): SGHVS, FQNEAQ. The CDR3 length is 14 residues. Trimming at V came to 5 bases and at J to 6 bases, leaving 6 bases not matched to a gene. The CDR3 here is CASSRTGLGQPQHF. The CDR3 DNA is TGTGCCAGCAGCCGGACAGGGCTAGGTCAGCCCCAGCATTTT.